This T cell receptor (beta chain) was observed in a study of blood T cell repertoires in COVID-19. In the study overall: The United States, Italy and Spain supplied acute and convalescent COVID-19 samples. Nucleic acid was either cDNA or gDNA, and it came from T cells, B-cell-depleted T cells, or PBMCs.

Trimming pared 2 bases from V and 6 bases from J, leaving 11 bases between. Germline lookup yields CDR1 MNHEY and CDR2 SVGAGI. CDR3 size: 13 residues. Authors' data handling: Estimated nucleated cell counts came from reference gene primer amplification. Some clones are missing from TCRdb's copy, which holds only in-frame ones; the method was immunoSEQ multiplex PCR. V and J calls and clone size are as listed in that table; D and trimming were resolved from the DNA. The sample has 280,000 or so clones; 70% to 90% are singletons. This chain connects TRBV6-5 to TRBJ2-7, with D possibly TRBD1 on 6 matching bases. Sequencing was performed on peripheral blood. This TCR was recovered from a woman in her twenties or thirties who had recovered from COVID-19. The CDR3 region has the DNA TGTGCCAGCAGTTACGCTACAGGGTCCGAGCAGTACTTC. It encodes CASSYATGSEQYF.